This T cell receptor beta chain originates from a study of T cell responses to AZD1222 COVID-19 vaccine. V lost 4 bases to trimming and J lost 4 bases, with 11 bases between them. Germline V gene data show CDR1 as MNHEY and CDR2 as SVGAGI. The CDR3 sequence is 13 residues long. Sequenced by immunoSEQ multiplex PCR; TCRdb stores in-frame clones only, minus some. This table has 95,000 to 150,000 clones, around 86% appearing once. This chain uses TRBV6-5 with TRBJ2-7; no clear D. Sequenced here: peripheral blood, sampled 28 days after the second AZD1222 dose. The clonotype originates from an adult who received the AZD1222 COVID-19 vaccine. The CDR3 here is CASSFSGGYEQYF. The CDR3, as DNA: TGTGCCAGCAGTTTCAGTGGTGGGTACGAGCAGTACTTC.